These 4 T cell receptor beta chains were sequenced from one sample in a study of cytomegalovirus exposure and HLA in healthy donors. Method: immunoSEQ multiplex PCR; TCRdb's copy keeps in-frame clones and lacks some. The table includes approximately 160,000 clones, around 92% detected once. Sequencing was done on a sample of PBMCs. These receptors were taken from a woman aged 18-30 years in good health and CMV-seropositive.

The V and J genes are TRBV7-3 and TRBJ2-6; D might be TRBD1 (6 bases). V was pared by 1 base and J by 0 bases, with 16 bases between. The germline gives CDR1 SGHTA, CDR2 FQGTGA. This CDR3 comprises 19 residues. The CDR3 loop is CASSLKGTHLASGANVLTF. The CDR3 nucleotides read TGTGCCAGCAGCTTAAAAGGGACACACCTCGCCTCTGGGGCCAACGTCCTGACTTTC.

This chain connects TRBV7-9 to TRBJ2-7, with 9 nucleotides matching TRBD2. Trimming removed 1 base from V and 7 bases from J; junction bases left unmatched: 11. CDR1 and CDR2 from the germline V gene are SEHNR and FQNEAQ (reference sequence). This CDR3 comprises 16 residues. CDR3 DNA: TGTGCCAGCAGCTTAGTATCGGCGGGAGGGCTGGGAGAGCAGTACTTC. It codes for CASSLVSAGGLGEQYF.

This chain links TRBV27 with TRBJ2-2; D perhaps matches TRBD2 (6 bases). The CDR3 totals 16 residues. Germline V gene lookup returns CDR1 MNHEY and CDR2 SMNVEV (reference sequence). V gave up 6 bases and J gave up 3 bases, with 17 bases separating them. The CDR3 sequence is CASRGGDGLDTGELFF. The CDR3 coding sequence is TGTGCCAGCAGAGGAGGGGATGGATTGGACACCGGGGAGCTGTTTTTT.

This chain links TRBV28 with TRBJ2-6; D unclear. Trimming stripped 7 bases from V and 1 base from J, with 5 bases between. The germline gives CDR1 MDHEN, CDR2 SYDVKM. CDR3 length equals 13 residues. CDR3 DNA sequence: TGTGCCAGCACCCTATCTGGGGCCAACGTCCTGACTTTC. Translating gives CASTLSGANVLTF.